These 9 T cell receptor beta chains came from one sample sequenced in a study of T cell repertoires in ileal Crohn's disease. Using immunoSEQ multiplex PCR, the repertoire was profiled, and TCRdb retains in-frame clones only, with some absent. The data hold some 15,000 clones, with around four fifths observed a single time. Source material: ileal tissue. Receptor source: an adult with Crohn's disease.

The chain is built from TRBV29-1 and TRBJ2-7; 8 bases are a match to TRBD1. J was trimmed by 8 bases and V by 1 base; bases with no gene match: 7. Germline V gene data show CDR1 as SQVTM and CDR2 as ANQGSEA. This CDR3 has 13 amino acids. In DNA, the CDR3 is TGCAGCGTTGAAGTGGACAGGGCCAGCAAGCAGTACTTC. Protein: CSVEVDRASKQYF.

CDR3 nucleotides: TGTGCCAGCAGTGAAGCTGGCAGGTACGAGCAGTACTTC. Protein: CASSEAGRYEQYF. V gene TRBV6-1 combines with J gene TRBJ2-7; D is uncertain. Germline lookup yields CDR1 MNHNS and CDR2 SASEGT. Trimming stripped 0 bases from V and 4 bases from J, with 7 bases between. The CDR3 consists of 13 residues.

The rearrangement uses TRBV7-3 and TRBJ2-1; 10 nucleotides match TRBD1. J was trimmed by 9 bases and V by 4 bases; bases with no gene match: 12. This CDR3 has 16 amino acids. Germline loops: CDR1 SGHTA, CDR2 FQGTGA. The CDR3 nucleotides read TGTGCCAGCAGCTCACCGGGACAGGGGACCCTAAGTGAGCAGTTCTTC. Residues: CASSSPGQGTLSEQFF. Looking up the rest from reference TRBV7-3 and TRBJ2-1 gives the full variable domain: GAGVSQTPSNKVTEKGKYVELRCDPISGHTALYWYRQSLGQGPEFLIYFQGTGAADDSGLPNDRFFAVRPEGSVSTLKIQRTERGDSAVYLCASSSPGQGTLSEQFFGPGTRLTVL.

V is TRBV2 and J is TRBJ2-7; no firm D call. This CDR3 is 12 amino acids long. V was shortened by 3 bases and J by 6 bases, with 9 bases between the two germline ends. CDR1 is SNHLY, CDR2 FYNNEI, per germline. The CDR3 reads CASSEQHLEQYF. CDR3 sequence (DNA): TGTGCCAGCAGTGAGCAACACCTCGAGCAGTACTTC.

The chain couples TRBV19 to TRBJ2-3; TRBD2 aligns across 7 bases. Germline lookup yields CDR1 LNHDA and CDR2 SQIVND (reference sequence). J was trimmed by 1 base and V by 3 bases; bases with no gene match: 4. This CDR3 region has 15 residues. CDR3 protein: CASSMGLAGTDTQYF. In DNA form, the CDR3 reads TGTGCCAGTAGTATGGGCCTAGCGGGCACAGATACGCAGTATTTT.

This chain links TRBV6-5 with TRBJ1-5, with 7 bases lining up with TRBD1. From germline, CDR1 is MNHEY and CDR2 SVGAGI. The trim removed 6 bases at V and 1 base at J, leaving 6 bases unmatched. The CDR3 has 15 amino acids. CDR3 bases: TGTGCCAGCAGGCGTGACAGGGAGAGCAATCAGCCCCAGCATTTT. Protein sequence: CASRRDRESNQPQHF.

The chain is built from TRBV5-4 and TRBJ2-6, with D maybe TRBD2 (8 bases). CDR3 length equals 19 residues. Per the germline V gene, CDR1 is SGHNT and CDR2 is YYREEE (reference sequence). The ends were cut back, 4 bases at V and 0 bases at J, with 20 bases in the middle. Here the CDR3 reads CASSPGRDSRYSGANVLTF. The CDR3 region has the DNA TGTGCCAGCAGCCCCGGGAGGGACAGTCGATACTCTGGGGCCAACGTCCTGACTTTC.

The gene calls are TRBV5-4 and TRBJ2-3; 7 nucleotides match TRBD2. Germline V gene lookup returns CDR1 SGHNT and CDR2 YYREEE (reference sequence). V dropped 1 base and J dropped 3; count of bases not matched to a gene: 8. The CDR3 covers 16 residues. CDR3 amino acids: CASSLRVLGRTDTQYF. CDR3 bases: TGTGCCAGCAGCTTGCGGGTTCTCGGGAGGACAGATACGCAGTATTTT.

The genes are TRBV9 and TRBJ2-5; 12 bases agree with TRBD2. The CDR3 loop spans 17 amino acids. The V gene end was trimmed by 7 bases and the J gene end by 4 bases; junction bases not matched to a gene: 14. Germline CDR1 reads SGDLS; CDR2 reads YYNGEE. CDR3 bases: TGTGCCAGCGGTAAAGGGGCTAGCGGGGGGGCCATAGAGACCCAGTACTTC. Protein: CASGKGASGGAIETQYF.